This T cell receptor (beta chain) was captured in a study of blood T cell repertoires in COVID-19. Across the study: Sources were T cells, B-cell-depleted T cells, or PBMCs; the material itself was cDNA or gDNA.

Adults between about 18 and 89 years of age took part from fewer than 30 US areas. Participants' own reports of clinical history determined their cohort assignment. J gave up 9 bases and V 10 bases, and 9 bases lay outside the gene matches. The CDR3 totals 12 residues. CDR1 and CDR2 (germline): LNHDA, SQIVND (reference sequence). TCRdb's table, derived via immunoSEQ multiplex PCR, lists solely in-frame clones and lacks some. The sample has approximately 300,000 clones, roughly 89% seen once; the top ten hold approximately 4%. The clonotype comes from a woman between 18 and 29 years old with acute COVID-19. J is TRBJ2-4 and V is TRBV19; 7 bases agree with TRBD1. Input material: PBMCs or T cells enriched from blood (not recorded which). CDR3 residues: CATEGASSIQYF. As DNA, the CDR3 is TGTGCCACCGAGGGGGCTTCCTCCATTCAGTACTTC.